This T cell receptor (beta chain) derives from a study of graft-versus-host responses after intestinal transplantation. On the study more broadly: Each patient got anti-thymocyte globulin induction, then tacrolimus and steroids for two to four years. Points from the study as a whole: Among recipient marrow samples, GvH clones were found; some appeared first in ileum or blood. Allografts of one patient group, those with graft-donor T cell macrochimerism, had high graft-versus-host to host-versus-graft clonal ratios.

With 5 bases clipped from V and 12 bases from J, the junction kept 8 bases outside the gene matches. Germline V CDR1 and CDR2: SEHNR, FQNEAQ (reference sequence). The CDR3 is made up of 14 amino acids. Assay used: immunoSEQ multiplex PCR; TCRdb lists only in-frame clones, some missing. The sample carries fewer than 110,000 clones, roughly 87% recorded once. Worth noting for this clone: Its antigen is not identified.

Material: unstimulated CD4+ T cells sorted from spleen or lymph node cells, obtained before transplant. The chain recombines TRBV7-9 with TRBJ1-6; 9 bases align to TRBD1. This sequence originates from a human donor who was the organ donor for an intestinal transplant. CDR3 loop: CASSIGTGFQPLHF. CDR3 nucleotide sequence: TGTGCCAGCAGCATTGGGACAGGGTTCCAACCCCTCCACTTT.